A selection of T cell receptor beta chains follows, all from one sample in a study of shared clonotypes between healthy human individuals. The repertoire was sequenced with immunoSEQ multiplex PCR; TCRdb's copy has only in-frame clones and lacks some. The table has 2,500,000 or so clones, 85% to 95% seen once. The material sequenced was naive CD4+ T cells sorted from blood. The receptors come from a man aged 18 to 30 in good health. CDR3s include the opening cysteine and the closing phenylalanine or tryptophan. D genes are given only for firm matches. Clone size is stated in some rows and not others, as once, few, many or a class when expanded.

V gene: TRBV6-1; D gene: NA; clone size: once; J gene: TRBJ1-2; CDR3 DNA: TGTGCCAGCAGTGAACAGGCTCCTAACTATGGCTACACCTTC; CDR3 protein: CASSEQAPNYGYTF
V gene: TRBV2; D gene: NA; clone size: NA; J gene: TRBJ2-3; CDR3 DNA: TGTGCCAGCAGTGCGGACGGAGCTTCTAGCACAGATACGCAGTATTTT; CDR3 protein: CASSADGASSTDTQYF
V gene: TRBV14; D gene: NA; clone size: NA; J gene: TRBJ2-3; CDR3 DNA: TGTGCCAGCAGCACTCGGATGCAGTATACGCAGTATTTT; CDR3 protein: CASSTRMQYTQYF
V gene: TRBV25-1; D gene: NA; clone size: NA; J gene: TRBJ1-4; CDR3 DNA: TGTGCCAGCAGTGTTCCGGCAACTAATGAAAAACTGTTTTTT; CDR3 protein: CASSVPATNEKLFF
V gene: TRBV5-1; D gene: TRBD2; clone size: NA; J gene: TRBJ2-2; CDR3 DNA: TGCGCCAGCAGCTTGGAAAGCGGGGGGCCCAACACCGGGGAGCTGTTTTTT; CDR3 protein: CASSLESGGPNTGELFF
V gene: TRBV6-5; D gene: NA; clone size: NA; J gene: TRBJ1-2; CDR3 DNA: TGTGCCAGCAGTTACTCGGGGAGGGATGGCTACACCTTC; CDR3 protein: CASSYSGRDGYTF
V gene: TRBV5-6; D gene: NA; clone size: NA; J gene: TRBJ1-1; CDR3 DNA: TGTGCCAGCAGCCCATACCGGGACGCTCAGCGGCTGAACACTGAAGCTTTCTTT; CDR3 protein: CASSPYRDAQRLNTEAFF
V gene: TRBV2; D gene: TRBD1; clone size: NA; J gene: TRBJ1-3; CDR3 DNA: TGTGCCAGCAGTGAAACGGGGGCAGGGGGTAAAAACACCATATATTTT; CDR3 protein: CASSETGAGGKNTIYF
V gene: TRBV19; D gene: TRBD1; clone size: NA; J gene: TRBJ1-5; CDR3 DNA: TGTGCCAGTAGTATTCACATCAGAACAACAGGGGTGGGCAATCAGCCCCAGCATTTT; CDR3 protein: CASSIHIRTTGVGNQPQHF
V gene: TRBV5-6; D gene: TRBD1; clone size: NA; J gene: TRBJ2-2; CDR3 DNA: TGTGCCAGCAGCTTGGAAGGGACAGTCAACACCGGGGAGCTGTTTTTT; CDR3 protein: CASSLEGTVNTGELFF
V gene: TRBV7-9; D gene: NA; clone size: NA; J gene: TRBJ1-6; CDR3 DNA: TGTGCCAGCAGCCTAGGGGGTAACTCACCCCTCCACTTT; CDR3 protein: CASSLGGNSPLHF
V gene: TRBV5-1; D gene: NA; clone size: NA; J gene: TRBJ2-5; CDR3 DNA: TGCGCCAGCAGCTTTGTTTTATCCGGTCAAGAGACCCAGTACTTC; CDR3 protein: CASSFVLSGQETQYF
V gene: TRBV6-1; D gene: NA; clone size: few; J gene: TRBJ1-3; CDR3 DNA: TGTGCCAGCAGTGAGTCGGCGACTGGAAACACCATATATTTT; CDR3 protein: CASSESATGNTIYF
V gene: TRBV13; D gene: TRBD2; clone size: once; J gene: TRBJ2-7; CDR3 DNA: TGTGCCAGCAGCTTAAGCAGGACTAGCGGGGGGACCGCCTACGAGCAGTACTTC; CDR3 protein: CASSLSRTSGGTAYEQYF
V gene: TRBV7-9; D gene: NA; clone size: NA; J gene: TRBJ1-2; CDR3 DNA: TGTGCCAGCAGCCCCAATAACAAGGGGGCTAACTATGGCTACACCTTC; CDR3 protein: CASSPNNKGANYGYTF
V gene: TRBV6-5; D gene: TRBD1; clone size: NA; J gene: TRBJ1-6; CDR3 DNA: TGTGCCAGCAGTTACTCGCAGGGGGCGGTTTCACCCCTCCACTTT; CDR3 protein: CASSYSQGAVSPLHF
V gene: TRBV4-2; D gene: NA; clone size: NA; J gene: TRBJ2-7; CDR3 DNA: TGTGCCAGCAGCTCAGCGAGCGACAGGTTGTTCTACGAGCAGTACTTC; CDR3 protein: CASSSASDRLFYEQYF
V gene: TRBV27; D gene: TRBD1; clone size: NA; J gene: TRBJ2-4; CDR3 DNA: TGTGCCAGCAGTCCCGAGGGACAGATATTAGCCAAAAACATTCAGTACTTC; CDR3 protein: CASSPEGQILAKNIQYF
V gene: TRBV29-1; D gene: TRBD1; clone size: NA; J gene: TRBJ2-7; CDR3 DNA: TGCAGCGTTTTGTCAGGGGGAAGATACGAGCAGTACTTC; CDR3 protein: CSVLSGGRYEQYF
V gene: TRBV9; D gene: TRBD2; clone size: NA; J gene: TRBJ2-5; CDR3 DNA: TGTGCCAGCAGCGGACTACTAGCGCTCAAAGAGACCCAGTACTTC; CDR3 protein: CASSGLLALKETQYF
V gene: TRBV7-2; D gene: NA; clone size: NA; J gene: TRBJ2-1; CDR3 DNA: TGTGCCAGCAGCTTAGGGGGGGGCCTCAATGAGCAGTTCTTC; CDR3 protein: CASSLGGGLNEQFF
V gene: TRBV10-3; D gene: NA; clone size: NA; J gene: TRBJ2-1; CDR3 DNA: TGTGCCATCGAGGACGGATCTGGCGATGAGCAGTTCTTC; CDR3 protein: CAIEDGSGDEQFF
V gene: TRBV6-1; D gene: NA; clone size: NA; J gene: TRBJ2-3; CDR3 DNA: TGTGCCAGCAGTGATGGGTTCACAGATACGCAGTATTTT; CDR3 protein: CASSDGFTDTQYF
V gene: TRBV28; D gene: NA; clone size: NA; J gene: TRBJ2-7; CDR3 DNA: TGTGCCAGCAGTGTCCGGGGCCCATACGAGCAGTACTTC; CDR3 protein: CASSVRGPYEQYF
V gene: TRBV30; D gene: NA; clone size: NA; J gene: TRBJ2-3; CDR3 DNA: TGTGCCTGGAGAAGAAGGAGTCAATCGGATACGCAGTATTTT; CDR3 protein: CAWRRRSQSDTQYF
V gene: TRBV28; D gene: NA; clone size: NA; J gene: TRBJ1-1; CDR3 DNA: TGTGCCAGCAGTTTGCGGGGTGGGAGAACTGAAGCTTTCTTT; CDR3 protein: CASSLRGGRTEAFF
V gene: TRBV5-4; D gene: TRBD1; clone size: NA; J gene: TRBJ2-2; CDR3 DNA: TGTGCCAGCAGCTTGGCGGGGACAGTTCCCACCGGGGAGCTGTTTTTT; CDR3 protein: CASSLAGTVPTGELFF
V gene: TRBV30; D gene: NA; clone size: NA; J gene: TRBJ2-7; CDR3 DNA: TGTGCCTCCGGGAGAGGCCCTTACGAGCAGTACTTC; CDR3 protein: CASGRGPYEQYF
V gene: TRBV4-3; D gene: NA; clone size: NA; J gene: TRBJ2-4; CDR3 DNA: TGCGCCAGCAGCCAAGTGGGAGAGGGAAGAGCCAAAAACATTCAGTACTTC; CDR3 protein: CASSQVGEGRAKNIQYF
V gene: TRBV19; D gene: NA; clone size: NA; J gene: TRBJ2-2; CDR3 DNA: TGTGCCAGTAGTATAGGACTAGCGAACACCGGGGAGCTGTTTTTT; CDR3 protein: CASSIGLANTGELFF
V gene: TRBV28; D gene: TRBD1; clone size: NA; J gene: TRBJ1-5; CDR3 DNA: TGTGCCAGTAGGGACAGTTTACAGCCCCAGCATTTT; CDR3 protein: CASRDSLQPQHF
V gene: TRBV18; D gene: NA; clone size: NA; J gene: TRBJ2-1; CDR3 DNA: TGTGCCAGCTCACCACCGGCGGGGCACTACAATGAGCAGTTCTTC; CDR3 protein: CASSPPAGHYNEQFF
V gene: TRBV10-3; D gene: TRBD1; clone size: NA; J gene: TRBJ1-4; CDR3 DNA: TGTGCCACCGCCCCGGGACAGGCTGAAAAACTGTTTTTT; CDR3 protein: CATAPGQAEKLFF
V gene: TRBV30; D gene: TRBD1; clone size: NA; J gene: TRBJ2-7; CDR3 DNA: TGTGCCTGGAGCTCCGGGACAGGGACCTACGAGCAGTACTTC; CDR3 protein: CAWSSGTGTYEQYF
V gene: TRBV6-6; D gene: TRBD1; clone size: NA; J gene: TRBJ1-4; CDR3 DNA: TGTGCCAGCAGTTACTACCGGGACAGCTCTGAAAAACTGTTTTTT; CDR3 protein: CASSYYRDSSEKLFF
V gene: TRBV5-1; D gene: TRBD1; clone size: NA; J gene: TRBJ2-3; CDR3 DNA: TGCGCCAGCAGCCCAGGGGGCATCACAGATACGCAGTATTTT; CDR3 protein: CASSPGGITDTQYF
V gene: TRBV11-2; D gene: TRBD1; clone size: once; J gene: TRBJ1-3; CDR3 DNA: TGTGCCAGCAGGGGAATACAGGGGCTACCTGGAAACACCATATATTTT; CDR3 protein: CASRGIQGLPGNTIYF
V gene: TRBV2; D gene: NA; clone size: NA; J gene: TRBJ2-2; CDR3 DNA: TGTGCCAGCAGTGAACGGGTGACCGGAGGGGAGCTGTTTTTT; CDR3 protein: CASSERVTGGELFF
V gene: TRBV7-9; D gene: TRBD1; clone size: once; J gene: TRBJ2-2; CDR3 DNA: TGTGCCAGCAGCTTAGCGTTCAGGGGGAACGCCGGGGAGCTGTTTTTT; CDR3 protein: CASSLAFRGNAGELFF
V gene: TRBV11-2; D gene: TRBD2; clone size: NA; J gene: TRBJ2-5; CDR3 DNA: TGTGCCAGCAGCGGGACTAGCGGGGGGCAAGAGACCCAGTACTTC; CDR3 protein: CASSGTSGGQETQYF
V gene: TRBV28; D gene: TRBD1; clone size: NA; J gene: TRBJ1-5; CDR3 DNA: TGTGCCAGCAGTTTGCTGCGGACAGGTAACAATCAGCCCCAGCATTTT; CDR3 protein: CASSLLRTGNNQPQHF
V gene: TRBV18; D gene: NA; clone size: once; J gene: TRBJ1-3; CDR3 DNA: TGTGCCAGCTCACCTGGAAGGGAATCTGGAAACACCATATATTTT; CDR3 protein: CASSPGRESGNTIYF
V gene: TRBV5-1; D gene: NA; clone size: NA; J gene: TRBJ2-5; CDR3 DNA: TGCGCCAGCAGCCAGACAGCGCAAGAGACCCAGTACTTC; CDR3 protein: CASSQTAQETQYF
V gene: TRBV2; D gene: TRBD1; clone size: NA; J gene: TRBJ2-7; CDR3 DNA: TGTGCCGGTGGACAGGGGCCGAGCTCCTACGAGCAGTACTTC; CDR3 protein: CAGGQGPSSYEQYF
V gene: TRBV6-5; D gene: NA; clone size: NA; J gene: TRBJ2-7; CDR3 DNA: TGTGCCAGCAGTTCGTGTCAGTACTTC; CDR3 protein: CASSSCQYF
V gene: TRBV2; D gene: TRBD1; clone size: NA; J gene: TRBJ1-6; CDR3 DNA: TGTGCCAGCAGTGACAAGAGACAGGGAGTATCCTATAATTCACCCCTCCACTTT; CDR3 protein: CASSDKRQGVSYNSPLHF
V gene: TRBV27; D gene: NA; clone size: NA; J gene: TRBJ1-4; CDR3 DNA: TGTGCCAGCAGTCGGGGGACGGTTAATGAAAAACTGTTTTTT; CDR3 protein: CASSRGTVNEKLFF
V gene: TRBV19; D gene: NA; clone size: NA; J gene: TRBJ2-1; CDR3 DNA: TGTGCCAGTAGACAGGTTAATGAGCAGTTCTTC; CDR3 protein: CASRQVNEQFF
V gene: TRBV7-2; D gene: NA; clone size: once; J gene: TRBJ2-5; CDR3 DNA: TGTGCCAGCAGCAAAGGGGTGGCAACGCTAGACCAAGAGACCCAGTACTTC; CDR3 protein: CASSKGVATLDQETQYF
V gene: TRBV19; D gene: NA; clone size: NA; J gene: TRBJ2-5; CDR3 DNA: TGTGCCAGTAGTATAGGGGGAGGAGTAGAGACCCAGTACTTC; CDR3 protein: CASSIGGGVETQYF
V gene: TRBV10-2; D gene: NA; clone size: NA; J gene: TRBJ2-7; CDR3 DNA: TGCGCCAGCAGCCGAATACAGGGTCCCTACGAGCAGTACTTC; CDR3 protein: CASSRIQGPYEQYF
V gene: TRBV7-8; D gene: NA; clone size: NA; J gene: TRBJ1-5; CDR3 DNA: TGTGCCAGCAGCTTAGGCTGGGGGCAGCCCCAGCATTTT; CDR3 protein: CASSLGWGQPQHF
V gene: TRBV4-2; D gene: NA; clone size: NA; J gene: TRBJ1-1; CDR3 DNA: TGTGCCAGCAGCCTACACCCCACAGCCCTGAACACTGAAGCTTTCTTT; CDR3 protein: CASSLHPTALNTEAFF
V gene: TRBV27; D gene: NA; clone size: NA; J gene: TRBJ1-3; CDR3 DNA: TGTGCCAGCACCGGCTCTGGAAACACCATATATTTT; CDR3 protein: CASTGSGNTIYF
V gene: TRBV18; D gene: NA; clone size: once; J gene: TRBJ1-1; CDR3 DNA: TGTGCCAGCTCGAGTATGAACACTGAAGCTTTCTTT; CDR3 protein: CASSSMNTEAFF
V gene: TRBV30; D gene: NA; clone size: once; J gene: TRBJ2-6; CDR3 DNA: TGTGCCTGGAGCGCGGGACTTCCGAGCTCTGGGGCCAACGTCCTGACTTTC; CDR3 protein: CAWSAGLPSSGANVLTF
V gene: TRBV11-2; D gene: NA; clone size: NA; J gene: TRBJ2-1; CDR3 DNA: TGTGCCAGCAGCTATTCCTACAATGAGCAGTTCTTC; CDR3 protein: CASSYSYNEQFF
V gene: TRBV5-1; D gene: NA; clone size: NA; J gene: TRBJ2-7; CDR3 DNA: TGCGCCAGCAGCTTGACCCGGGGCCCTCGCTACGAGCAGTACTTC; CDR3 protein: CASSLTRGPRYEQYF
V gene: TRBV6-5; D gene: TRBD2; clone size: NA; J gene: TRBJ2-3; CDR3 DNA: TGTGCCAGCAGTTCCGCTAGCGGGGGCACAGATACGCAGTATTTT; CDR3 protein: CASSSASGGTDTQYF
V gene: TRBV5-6; D gene: NA; clone size: NA; J gene: TRBJ1-1; CDR3 DNA: TGTGCCAGCAGCTACGACGGCCGTGGCACTGAAGCTTTCTTT; CDR3 protein: CASSYDGRGTEAFF